Sequencing of this T cell receptor beta chain was carried out in a study of human T cells and chemical hapten exposure. Study results and limitations: Patch test score tracked positively with PT1 expanded TCR counts.

This clonotype turned up a few times. Its antigen is not identified. Time point indicated: pre-sensitization, week 0. Treatment meaning: therapeutic diphenylcyclopropenone sensitization with weekly scalp DPC. Authors' analysis steps: Sampled TCR counts reached a median of 95,638 per sample, with values ranging from about 20,000 to 700,000. MiXCR, run by TCRdb on the RACE reads, gives a single entry per CDR3 protein. The V and J calls here are based on TCRdb, not the publication. Of around 250,000 distinct CDR3 sequences in the sample, approximately 8.6% were seen once. The CDR3 is 15 amino acids. Germline assignment: CDR1 KGHSH and CDR2 LQKENI. V dropped 1 base and J dropped 1 base, with 10 bases sitting between them.

The receptor's source is a woman aged 40 to 50 with alopecia areata. Some clones in this sample may be carry-over from other donors' samples. The chain employs TRBV18 and TRBJ2-5; D gene unclear. Sequenced here: whole blood, sampled in connection with sensitization to the hapten diphenylcyclopropenone (DPC). CDR3: CASSPRAGRQETQYF. CDR3 DNA: TGTGCCAGCTCACCACGGGCAGGCCGCCAAGAGACCCAGTACTTC. The full variable domain, in which reference TRBV18 and TRBJ2-5 provide the parts outside the CDR3, is NAGVMQNPRHLVRRRGQEARLRCSPMKGHSHVYWYRQLPEEGLKFMVYLQKENIIDESGMPKERFSAEFPKEGPSILRIQQVVRGDSAAYFCASSPRAGRQETQYFGPGTRLLVL.